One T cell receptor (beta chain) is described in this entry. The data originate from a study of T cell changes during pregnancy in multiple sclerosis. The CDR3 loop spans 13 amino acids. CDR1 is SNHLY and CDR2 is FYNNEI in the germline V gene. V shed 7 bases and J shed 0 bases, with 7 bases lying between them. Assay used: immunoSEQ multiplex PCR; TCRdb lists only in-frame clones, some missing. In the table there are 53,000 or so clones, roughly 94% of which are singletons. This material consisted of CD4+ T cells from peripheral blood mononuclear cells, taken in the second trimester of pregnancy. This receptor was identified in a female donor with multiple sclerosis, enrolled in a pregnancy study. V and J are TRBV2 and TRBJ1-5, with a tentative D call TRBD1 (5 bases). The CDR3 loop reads CASNRGSNQPQHF. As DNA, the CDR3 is TGTGCCAGCAATAGGGGTAGCAATCAGCCCCAGCATTTT.